This passage covers 20 T cell receptor beta chains from one sample sequenced in a study of radiation and T cells in renal cell carcinoma (dated by TCRdb to 2020 to 2021). The sample's time point label, decoded: blood 4 weeks post-SBRT, at nephrectomy. This specimen's treatment or condition label, interpreted: 15 Gy SBRT to primary tumor, nephrectomy 4 weeks later. The library came from the immunoSEQ multiplex PCR assay. TCRdb holds this immuneACCESS table with in-frame rearrangements only. Some clones are missing; in checked studies, unresolved V genes explain under half, and the rest has no known cause. The table for this sample lists tens of thousands of clones; 81% of them were counted only once. Roughly a third of the sample is taken by the ten largest. The sample consisted of blood, taken from a patient whose treatment included radiotherapy and nephrectomy. These receptors came from a man between 60 and 75 years old with renal cell carcinoma.

The V call is TRBV29-1, the J call TRBJ1-1; weak D call: TRBD1 (6 bases). The CDR3 runs 13 residues. V lost 4 bases to trimming and J lost 6 bases, with 15 bases between them. The germline V gene has CDR1 SQVTM and CDR2 ANQGSEA. CDR3 sequence reads: CSVGHREGPEAFF. CDR3 DNA sequence: TGCAGCGTTGGTCACAGGGAGGGCCCTGAAGCTTTCTTT. The full variable domain, its missing parts supplied by reference TRBV29-1 and TRBJ1-1, is SAVISQKPSRDICQRGTSLTIQCQVDSQVTMMFWYRQQPGQSLTLIATANQGSEATYESGFVIDKFPISRPNLTFSTLTVSNMSPEDSSIYLCSVGHREGPEAFFGQGTRLTVV.

This chain connects TRBV6-5 to TRBJ2-7; the match to TRBD1 covers 11 bases. Germline trimming cut 6 bases from V and 3 bases from J; bases unmatched to any gene: 10. The CDR3 length is 16 residues. CDR1 MNHEY and CDR2 SVGAGI come from the germline V gene. The CDR3 DNA is TGTGCCAGCAGCTACAAGTTGGGGACAGGGGGCTACGAGCAGTACTTC. It yields the protein CASSYKLGTGGYEQYF.

The chain has TRBV18 and TRBJ2-7, with 10 bases aligning to TRBD1. V gave up 0 bases and J gave up 9 bases; unmatched junction bases: 14. There are 17 residues in the CDR3. The V gene's germline CDR1 is KGHSH and CDR2 LQKENI. The CDR3 region has the DNA TGTGCCAGCTCACCACCGATAGCGGGACAGGGGAACCGCGGGCAGTACTTC. This sequence encodes CASSPPIAGQGNRGQYF. The variable domain in full, completed from reference TRBV18 and TRBJ2-7, reads NAGVMQNPRHLVRRRGQEARLRCSPMKGHSHVYWYRQLPEEGLKFMVYLQKENIIDESGMPKERFSAEFPKEGPSILRIQQVVRGDSAAYFCASSPPIAGQGNRGQYFGPGTRLTVT.

V usage is TRBV30 and J usage is TRBJ1-6; TRBD1 agrees at 10 bases. The trim removed 5 bases at V and 9 bases at J, leaving 4 bases unmatched. There are 13 residues in the CDR3. Germline CDR1 GTSNPN, CDR2 SVGIG (reference sequence). The CDR3 nucleotides read TGTGCCTGGGGCGGGGACAGGGGTTCACCCCTCCACTTT. This gives the protein CAWGGDRGSPLHF.

The chain links TRBV4-2 to TRBJ1-1, with D possibly being TRBD1 (5 bases). Deletions cut 1 base from V and 4 bases from J, with 7 bases between. Germline loops: CDR1 LGHNA, CDR2 YNFKEQ. The CDR3 contains 13 residues. The CDR3 loop is CASSQVQGTEAFF. The CDR3 DNA is TGTGCCAGCAGCCAAGTGCAGGGCACTGAAGCTTTCTTT.

The gene calls are TRBV20-1 and TRBJ1-2; D remains unclear. Germline CDR1 is DFQATT and CDR2 is SNEGSKA (reference sequence). The length of the CDR3 is 11 residues. V was clipped by 3 bases and J by 5 bases, with 7 bases between them. DNA of the CDR3: TGCAGTGCTAGGGGCCTGTATGGCTACACCTTC. Translation gives CSARGLYGYTF.

The rearrangement uses TRBV7-9 and TRBJ2-1; 7 nucleotides line up with TRBD1. V was pared by 4 bases and J by 15 bases, with 6 bases of the junction left unmatched. Germline V gene data show CDR1 as SEHNR and CDR2 as FQNEAQ (reference sequence). The CDR3 spans 11 residues. CDR3 protein: CASSSTGEPFF. The CDR3 DNA reads TGTGCCAGCAGCTCTACAGGGGAACCGTTCTTC.

The chain has TRBV6-5 and TRBJ2-7; tentatively, D is TRBD1 or TRBD2 (8 bases each). The CDR3 covers 16 residues. Between the trimmed V and J ends, which lost 3 bases and 0 bases, there was a span of 15 bases. Germline-derived CDR1 and CDR2 are MNHEY and SVGAGI. The CDR3 here is CASSYSGTGSSYEQYF. The CDR3 DNA sequence: TGTGCCAGCAGTTATAGCGGGACAGGAAGCTCCTACGAGCAGTACTTC.

The chain recombines TRBV6-6 with TRBJ1-5; D ambiguous. V lost 6 bases and J 5 bases, leaving 14 bases between the germline ends. The CDR3 is 14 amino acids. The germline gives CDR1 MNHNY, CDR2 SVGAGI (reference sequence). CDR3 DNA: TGTGCCAGCAGCGATGGACCGACTGATCAGCCCCAGCATTTT. Encoded protein: CASSDGPTDQPQHF.

The sample holds one count of this clone. The chain joins TRBV5-1 to TRBJ2-3; unclear D gene. Trimming took off 8 bases at V and 6 bases at J, with 16 bases between the two ends. The CDR3 is 13 amino acids. CDR1 is SGHRS, CDR2 YFSETQ, per germline. CDR3 amino acids: CASADPTRDTQYF. The CDR3 DNA sequence: TGCGCCAGTGCGGATCCCACAAGGGATACGCAGTATTTT.

J is TRBJ1-5 and V is TRBV19; 9 bases align to TRBD1. The CDR3 loop spans 14 amino acids. V shed 5 bases, J shed 6 bases, and the junction held 5 bases outside the gene matches. The germline gives CDR1 LNHDA, CDR2 SQIVND (reference sequence). The CDR3 region is CASSWDRELQPQHF. The CDR3 nucleotides are TGTGCCAGTAGTTGGGACAGGGAACTTCAGCCCCAGCATTTT. Using reference TRBV19 and TRBJ1-5 for the parts outside the CDR3, the full variable domain is DGGITQSPKYLFRKEGQNVTLSCEQNLNHDAMYWYRQDPGQGLRLIYYSQIVNDFQKGDIAEGYSVSREKKESFPLTVTSAQKNPTAFYLCASSWDRELQPQHFGDGTRLSIL.

The chain joins TRBV28 to TRBJ1-4; maybe TRBD1 (6 bases). Trimming shortened V by 5 bases and J by 8 bases, and 12 bases separated the two germline ends. The CDR3 is 13 residues long. The V gene's germline CDR1 is MDHEN and CDR2 SYDVKM. CDR3 loop: CASSPGAHEKLFF. CDR3 sequence (DNA): TGTGCCAGCAGTCCAGGGGCGCACGAAAAACTGTTTTTT.

The rearrangement uses TRBV19 and TRBJ2-3, with D uncertain. Germline V lookup: CDR1 LNHDA, CDR2 SQIVND (reference sequence). Trimming removed 2 bases from V and 2 bases from J, with 5 bases in between. CDR3 size: 13 residues. The CDR3 DNA is TGTGCCAGTAGTATATGGGCCACAGATACGCAGTATTTT. This gives the protein CASSIWATDTQYF. The whole variable domain, filled in from reference TRBV19 and TRBJ2-3, reads DGGITQSPKYLFRKEGQNVTLSCEQNLNHDAMYWYRQDPGQGLRLIYYSQIVNDFQKGDIAEGYSVSREKKESFPLTVTSAQKNPTAFYLCASSIWATDTQYFGPGTRLTVL.

This chain uses TRBV19 with TRBJ2-7; 7 bases map to TRBD2. CDR1 LNHDA and CDR2 SQIVND come from the germline V gene (reference sequence). Trimming cost V 2 bases and J 6 bases; bases outside gene matches: 10. The CDR3 consists of 15 residues. CDR3 DNA: TGTGCCAGTAGTATAACGGCGGGAGAGGTGGGCGAGCAGTACTTC. It is translated as CASSITAGEVGEQYF.

The table lists this clone with a few counts. The gene calls are TRBV29-1 and TRBJ1-1; no reliable D call. There are 13 residues in the CDR3. CDR1 is SQVTM and CDR2 is ANQGSEA in the germline V gene. V was clipped by 4 bases and J by 1 base, with 10 bases between them. This CDR3 is CSVGLKGNTEAFF. CDR3 nucleotide sequence: TGCAGCGTTGGCCTTAAGGGGAACACTGAAGCTTTCTTT. Filled out from reference TRBV29-1 and TRBJ1-1, the complete variable domain reads SAVISQKPSRDICQRGTSLTIQCQVDSQVTMMFWYRQQPGQSLTLIATANQGSEATYESGFVIDKFPISRPNLTFSTLTVSNMSPEDSSIYLCSVGLKGNTEAFFGQGTRLTVV.

The gene calls are TRBV27 and TRBJ2-2; D gene unclear. CDR1 and CDR2 from the germline V gene are MNHEY and SMNVEV (reference sequence). This CDR3 has 13 residues. V dropped 3 bases and J dropped 6 bases, with 8 bases sitting between them. CDR3 coding DNA: TGTGCCAGCAGTTTTAGTACTTCCGGGGAGCTGTTTTTT. The encoded protein is CASSFSTSGELFF.

This clone showed up just a few times. This chain uses TRBV5-1 with TRBJ1-1; unclear D gene. The CDR3 contains 14 residues. Per germline, CDR1 SGHRS and CDR2 YFSETQ. V was cut by 8 bases and J by 5 bases, with 19 bases left in between. The CDR3 region is CASQRRTEDTEAFF. The DNA for the CDR3 is TGCGCCAGTCAAAGACGCACGGAGGATACTGAAGCTTTCTTT. The full variable domain, completed using reference TRBV5-1 and TRBJ1-1, is KAGVTQTPRYLIKTRGQQVTLSCSPISGHRSVSWYQQTPGQGLQFLFEYFSETQRNKGNFPGRFSGRQFSNSRSEMNVSTLELGDSALYLCASQRRTEDTEAFFGQGTRLTVV.

The chain links TRBV7-9 to TRBJ1-1; D not certain. Trimming took off 3 bases at V and 0 bases at J, with 8 bases between the two ends. This CDR3 has 14 amino acids. CDR1 and CDR2 (germline): SEHNR, FQNEAQ (reference sequence). Here the CDR3 reads CASSFQPMNTEAFF. In DNA, the CDR3 is TGTGCCAGCAGCTTTCAGCCCATGAACACTGAAGCTTTCTTT.

The chain links TRBV19 to TRBJ1-2; D unclear. V was pared by 3 bases and J by 4 bases, with 15 bases between. CDR3 size: 15 residues. Germline assignment: CDR1 LNHDA and CDR2 SQIVND (reference sequence). The CDR3 loop is CASSIELGNFYGYTF. CDR3 DNA: TGTGCCAGTAGTATTGAGTTAGGGAACTTCTATGGCTACACCTTC. Full variable domain (remainder filled in from reference TRBV19 and TRBJ1-2): DGGITQSPKYLFRKEGQNVTLSCEQNLNHDAMYWYRQDPGQGLRLIYYSQIVNDFQKGDIAEGYSVSREKKESFPLTVTSAQKNPTAFYLCASSIELGNFYGYTFGSGTRLTVV.

This chain connects TRBV18 to TRBJ2-7; 8 bases map to TRBD1. Germline-derived CDR1 and CDR2 are KGHSH and LQKENI. V shed 3 bases and J 1 base; nucleotides not matched to a gene: 8. This CDR3 comprises 16 residues. The DNA of the CDR3 is TGTGCCAGCTCACCGTCCAACAGGGGGTTTTCCTACGAGCAGTACTTC. This translates into CASSPSNRGFSYEQYF.